This T cell receptor beta chain comes out of a study of Ad26.COV2.S vaccination and SARS-CoV-2 variants (dated by TCRdb to 2020 to 2023). Context from the whole study: Donors in the vaccine arm were drawn from COV1001, a phase I-IIa trial of Ad26.COV2.S in healthy adults that was multicentre, randomized, double-blind and placebo-controlled. Ad26.COV2.S was given intramuscularly at 5x10^10 or 1x10^11 viral particles, as a single shot or as two shots 56 days apart. The specificity and breadth of SARS-CoV-2-reactive T cell receptors after Ad26.COV2.S vaccination were assessed by TCRbeta repertoire sequencing. The TCR-sequenced set comprised around 30 samples: about 19 Ad26.COV2.S vaccine recipients, 5 placebo recipients and 8 SARS-CoV-2 convalescent individuals. Participants in the trial were split at random into five groups of five each, receiving low-dose or high-dose Ad26.COV2.S once or twice, or else placebo on both occasions. Blinding of investigators to trial group allocation was maintained during experiments and outcome assessment. Overall results and qualifications from the work: According to the authors, total T cell responses may have been underestimated by the TCR breadth and depth analyses. Substantial breadth of spike-specific CD8+ and CD4+ T cell responses was reported after vaccination. Higher spike-specific TCR breadth was observed in Ad26.COV2.S recipients than in placebo recipients (P = 0.0014). The study lacked the statistical power to compare responses across vaccine doses or regimens. Vaccine and placebo recipients had comparable non-spike TCR breadth, which fits with the vaccine containing only spike.

The immunoSEQ Assay was used to sequence TCRbeta CDR3 regions. After extraction, genomic DNA underwent amplification by bias-controlled multiplex PCR, followed by high-throughput sequencing. Concerning the study's data processing: To quantify the absolute abundance of every unique TCRbeta CDR3 region, sequences were collapsed and filtered. T cell fraction was estimated by normalizing TCRbeta template counts to usable DNA, with usable DNA measured through amplification of reference genes found in all nucleated cells. Repertoire TCRs were annotated as SARS-CoV-2-specific when V gene, CDR3 amino acid sequence and J gene were exactly matched to a known reactive TCR set. The reference SARS-CoV-2 TCR set was derived from MIRA and filtered for enrichment in COVID-19-positive ImmuneCODE repertoires, a step that removed public or cross-reactive TCRs. Based on the MIRA antigens, annotated TCRs were further analysed at the level of specific ORF or position within ORF. Breadth was defined as the number of annotated unique rearrangements divided by the total number of unique productive rearrangements, and depth was defined as the summed frequency of the annotated unique rearrangements. Two-sided Wilcoxon rank-sum tests were used to compare TCR breadth between groups. As stored in TCRdb, this immuneACCESS dataset retains in-frame rearrangements with V and J assigned. A fraction of the clones does not appear; measured against another copy, unresolved V genes explain less than half of the discrepancy, and the remainder lacks a known reason. V, J and clone size reflect that table, while D and trimming were determined from the DNA. The sample table lists around 270,000 clones, approximately 88% of them with a count of one. About 2.8% of the sample is in the top ten clones.

Reading the label with the study, this specimen's treatment or condition is: over 15 received Ad26.COV2.S at low or high dose, single or two shots; about five received placebo; per-sample allocation not given. Repertoires of vaccine and placebo recipients were sequenced from samples collected on day 63 after the first injection. Between 29 July and 7 August 2020, Cohort 1b enrolled about 27 adults aged 18-55 years at one site in Boston, USA. Ad26.COV2.S consisted of a replication-incompetent adenovirus type 26 vector by which a prefusion-stabilized SARS-CoV-2 spike protein from the original Wuhan strain was expressed. Trimming takes 1 base off V and 0 bases off J; junction bases not matched to a gene: 14. Measured from the cysteine to the phenylalanine, the CDR3 is 19 residues long. The kept DNA is CDR3 alone, 57 bases in frame from the first base. CDR1 and CDR2 were assigned from the germline V gene (reference sequence) as GTSNPN and SVGIG.

Notes on this clone: It lacks a known antigen. No quality values exist for individual bases; no much larger clone is one base distant.

This TCR derives from a person aged 18-65 years who received the Ad26.COV2.S COVID-19 vaccine or a placebo. The rearrangement joined TRBV30 to TRBJ2-4, and 8 bases in between align with TRBD1. This specimen consisted of peripheral blood, obtained in a trial of Ad26.COV2.S vaccine versus placebo. The CDR3 has the sequence CAWSGDRGIPTGAKNIQYF. In nucleotides, the sequence is TGTGCCTGGAGTGGCGACAGGGGTATCCCCACCGGAGCCAAAAACATTCAGTACTTC.